These T cell receptor beta chains were read from a single sample in a study of blood T cell repertoires in COVID-19. TCRdb keeps only in-frame clones here, not all; method: immunoSEQ multiplex PCR. Altogether around 700,000 clones are present, approximately 90% being singletons, with the ten largest covering roughly 0.25%. Sequenced: peripheral blood. These receptors came from a woman between 18 and 29 years old with acute or convalescent COVID-19. The CDR3 runs from the conserved cysteine through the conserved F or W. Each record gives: clone size, J gene, V gene, CDR3 protein. The size field is filled for only some rows; it gives once, few, many or a size class.

NA	TRBJ2-1	TRBV7-2	CASSLEYGEQFF
NA	TRBJ1-2	TRBV9	CASSVAREGYGYTF
NA	TRBJ1-4	TRBV4-2	CASSHRNTGGIEKLFF
NA	TRBJ1-5	TRBV30	CAWSARTVNQPQHF
NA	TRBJ1-2	TRBV9	CASSVVDRAGYTF
NA	TRBJ1-2	TRBV19	CASSITRDRALYGYTF
NA	TRBJ1-2	TRBV10-3	CAISESQGGNTF
few	TRBJ1-1	TRBV6-1	CASSEMAGRTEAFF
NA	TRBJ2-7	TRBV4-1	CASSQDKGQSYEQYF
few	TRBJ1-2	TRBV7-8	CASSLRDRGGWSYTF
NA	TRBJ1-6	TRBV6-5	CASSQRGPNSPLHF
NA	TRBJ2-7	TRBV2	CASSEVVAGTEQYF
NA	TRBJ1-2	TRBV30	CAWAGRQRGAYGYTF
once	TRBJ1-6	TRBV19	CASSTLREGSPLHF
NA	TRBJ1-1	TRBV18	CASSPPSGSNTEAFF
NA	TRBJ2-3	TRBV5-5	CASSVTSGVSTDTQYF
NA	TRBJ1-5	TRBV7-9	CASSLSGGQPQHF
NA	TRBJ2-7	TRBV30	CAWSVGTSGIAEQYF
NA	TRBJ1-1	TRBV19	CASSFYTGRGPEAFF
NA	TRBJ1-6	TRBV28	CASSPNIAVSPLHF
NA	TRBJ1-1	TRBV6-5	CASSYRLTEDTEAFF
NA	TRBJ1-6	TRBV6-1	CASSEEGTGEFISPLHF
NA	TRBJ2-2	TRBV9	CASSEMETGGTGELFF
NA	TRBJ1-2	TRBV7-2	CASSPSTVPGQGIHGYTF
NA	TRBJ2-1	TRBV3-1/TRBV3-2	CASSQGLKRGGGEQFF
NA	TRBJ2-3	TRBV3-1/TRBV3-2	CASSPWTSGGIDTQYF
once	TRBJ1-2	TRBV25-1	CASGGLGAYGYTF
once	TRBJ2-1	TRBV24-1	CATSDAALAGVYNEQFF